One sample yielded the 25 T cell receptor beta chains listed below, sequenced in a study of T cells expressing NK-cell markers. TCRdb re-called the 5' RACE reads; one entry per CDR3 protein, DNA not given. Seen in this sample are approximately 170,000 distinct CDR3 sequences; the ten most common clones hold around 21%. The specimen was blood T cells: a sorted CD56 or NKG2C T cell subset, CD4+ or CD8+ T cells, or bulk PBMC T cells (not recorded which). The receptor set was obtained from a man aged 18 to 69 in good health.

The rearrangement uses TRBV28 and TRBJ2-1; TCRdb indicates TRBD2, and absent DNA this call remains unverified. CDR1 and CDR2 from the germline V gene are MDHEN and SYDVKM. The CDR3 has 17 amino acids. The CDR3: CASSFLGGGANYNEQFF.

CDR3: CASSLYGSTGPNTGELFF. J is TRBJ2-2 and V is TRBV27; as DNA is missing, the TRBD1 call by TCRdb cannot be tested. Germline assignment: CDR1 MNHEY and CDR2 SMNVEV (reference sequence). The length of the CDR3 is 18 residues.

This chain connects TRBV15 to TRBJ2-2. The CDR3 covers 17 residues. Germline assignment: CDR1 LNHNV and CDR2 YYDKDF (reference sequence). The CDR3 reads CATSRDRVSETTGELFF.

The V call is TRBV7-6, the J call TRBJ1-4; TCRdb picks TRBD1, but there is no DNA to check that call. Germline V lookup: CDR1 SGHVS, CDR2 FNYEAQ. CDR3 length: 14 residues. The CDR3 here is CASSRGTGNEKLFF. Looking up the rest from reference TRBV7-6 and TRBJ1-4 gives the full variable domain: GAGVSQSPRYKVTKRGQDVALRCDPISGHVSLYWYRQALGQGPEFLTYFNYEAQQDKSGLPNDRFSAERPEGSISTLTIQRTEQRDSAMYRCASSRGTGNEKLFFGSGTQLSVL.

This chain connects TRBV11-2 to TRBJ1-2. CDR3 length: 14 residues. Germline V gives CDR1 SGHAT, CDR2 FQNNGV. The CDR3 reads CASSLNPNGYGYTF.

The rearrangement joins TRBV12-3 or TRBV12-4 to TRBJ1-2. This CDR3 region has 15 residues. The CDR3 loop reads CASSPWESSLYGYTF.

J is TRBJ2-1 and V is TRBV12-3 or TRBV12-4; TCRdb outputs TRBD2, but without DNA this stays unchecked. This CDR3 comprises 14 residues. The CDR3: CASSLARVSGEQFF.

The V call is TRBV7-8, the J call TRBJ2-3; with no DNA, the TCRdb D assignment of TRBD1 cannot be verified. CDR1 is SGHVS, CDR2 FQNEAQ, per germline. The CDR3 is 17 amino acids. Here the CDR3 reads CASSPSRQGGFSDTQYF.

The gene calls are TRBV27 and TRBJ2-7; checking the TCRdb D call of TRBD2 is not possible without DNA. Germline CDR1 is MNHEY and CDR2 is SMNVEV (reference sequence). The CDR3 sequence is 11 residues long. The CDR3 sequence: CASTSNGEQYF.

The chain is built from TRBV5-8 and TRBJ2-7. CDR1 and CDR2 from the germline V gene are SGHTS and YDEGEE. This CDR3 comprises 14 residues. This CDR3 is CASSLQRASYEQYF.

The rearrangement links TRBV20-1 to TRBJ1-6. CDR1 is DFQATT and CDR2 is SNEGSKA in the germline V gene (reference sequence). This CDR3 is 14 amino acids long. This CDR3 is CSASIDSHNSPLHF.

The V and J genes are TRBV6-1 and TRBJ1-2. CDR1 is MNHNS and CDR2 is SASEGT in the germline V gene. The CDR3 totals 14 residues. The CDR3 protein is CASSDASLGNGYTF.

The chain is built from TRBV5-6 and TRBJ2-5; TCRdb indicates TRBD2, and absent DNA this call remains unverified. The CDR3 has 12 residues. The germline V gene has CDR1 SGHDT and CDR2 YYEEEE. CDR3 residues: CASNRDYQTQYF.

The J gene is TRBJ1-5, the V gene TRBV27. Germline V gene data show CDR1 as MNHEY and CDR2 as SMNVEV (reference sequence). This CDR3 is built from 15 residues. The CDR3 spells CASRAVREVNQPQHF.

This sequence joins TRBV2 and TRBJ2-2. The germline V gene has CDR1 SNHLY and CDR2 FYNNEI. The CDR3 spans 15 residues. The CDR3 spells CASSESRVPTGELFF.

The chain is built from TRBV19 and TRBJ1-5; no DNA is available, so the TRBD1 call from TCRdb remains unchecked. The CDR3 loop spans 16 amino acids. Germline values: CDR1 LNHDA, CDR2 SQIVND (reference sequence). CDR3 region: CASSIDKLGGKQPQHF.

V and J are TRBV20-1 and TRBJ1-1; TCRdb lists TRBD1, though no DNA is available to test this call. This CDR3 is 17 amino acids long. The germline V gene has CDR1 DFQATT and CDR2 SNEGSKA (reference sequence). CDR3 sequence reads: CSARDEPLGSGDPEAFF.

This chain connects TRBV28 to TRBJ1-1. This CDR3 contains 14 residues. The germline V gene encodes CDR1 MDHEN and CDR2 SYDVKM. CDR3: CASSLLRAQYEAFF.

The CDR3 region is CAISESSSGGAYEQYF. The chain links TRBV10-3 to TRBJ2-7; TCRdb indicates TRBD2, and absent DNA this call remains unverified. CDR1 and CDR2 (germline): ENHRY, SYGVKD. This CDR3 comprises 16 residues.

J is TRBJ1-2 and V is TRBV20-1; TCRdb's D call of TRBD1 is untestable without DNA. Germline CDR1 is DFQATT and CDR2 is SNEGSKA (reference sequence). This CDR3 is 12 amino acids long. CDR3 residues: CSARDRDYGYTF.

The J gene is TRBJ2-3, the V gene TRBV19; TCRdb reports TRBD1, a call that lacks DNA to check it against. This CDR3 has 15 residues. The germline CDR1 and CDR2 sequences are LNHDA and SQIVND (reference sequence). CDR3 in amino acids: CASSGTGVSTDTQYF.

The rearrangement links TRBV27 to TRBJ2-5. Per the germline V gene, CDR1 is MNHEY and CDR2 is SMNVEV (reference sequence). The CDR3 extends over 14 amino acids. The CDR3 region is CASSLYAGGETQYF.

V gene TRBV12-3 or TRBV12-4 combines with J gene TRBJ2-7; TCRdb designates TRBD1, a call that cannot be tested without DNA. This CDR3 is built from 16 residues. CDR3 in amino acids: CASSFDWGDRSYEQYF.

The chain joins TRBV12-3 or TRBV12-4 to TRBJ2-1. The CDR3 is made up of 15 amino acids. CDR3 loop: CASSYTEYLYNEQFF.

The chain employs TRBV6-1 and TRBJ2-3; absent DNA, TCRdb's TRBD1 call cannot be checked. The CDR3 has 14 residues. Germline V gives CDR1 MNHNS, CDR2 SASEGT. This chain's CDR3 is CASIGGRWTDTQYF.